The rows below give T cell receptor beta chains drawn from one sample of a study of vaccination and CD4 T cells after COVID-19. TCRdb passed the PCR reads through MiXCR, listing each CDR3 protein once. The sample has roughly 12,000 distinct CDR3 sequences; over 60% are singletons. Their antigens remain unidentified. The sample consisted of CD4+ T cells from blood, cultured in vitro. The receptors were gathered from a human donor who had recovered from COVID-19. Both conserved end residues are part of each CDR3. D genes are given only for firm matches. Size tells how often a clone was seen (once, few, many) or the class of an expanded clone, and some rows leave it out.

TRBV11-2	-	TRBJ2-2	-	TGTGCCAGCAGCAATACAGGAACCGGGGAGCTGTTTTTT	CASSNTGTGELFF
TRBV2	-	TRBJ1-4	-	TGTGCCAGCAGCCGAGAGGGTAATGAAAAACTGTTTTTT	CASSREGNEKLFF
TRBV2	few	TRBJ2-5	TRBD2	TGTGCCAGCAGTGAACTAGCGGGAGGTCGTGGCCAAGAGACCCAGTACTTC	CASSELAGGRGQETQYF
TRBV19	-	TRBJ1-5	-	TGTGCCACTGGCGGGGCAGCTGGCAATCAGCCCCAGCATTTT	CATGGAAGNQPQHF
TRBV7-8	-	TRBJ2-3	TRBD2	TGTGCCAGCAGCCTCGGCTCCGCTAGCGGGACAGATACGCAGTATTTT	CASSLGSASGTDTQYF
TRBV20-1	-	TRBJ2-3	TRBD2	TGCAGTGTAGCGGGCCTACCTAGCACAGATACGCAGTATTTT	CSVAGLPSTDTQYF
TRBV2	-	TRBJ2-7	TRBD1	TGTGCCAGTTTCTTAGACAGGGGACGGACCTACGAGCAGTACTTC	CASFLDRGRTYEQYF
TRBV2	once	TRBJ2-2	TRBD1	TGTGCCAGCAGACGGGACAGGGGGACCGGGGAGCTGTTTTTT	CASRRDRGTGELFF
TRBV11-2	-	TRBJ1-1	-	TGTGCCAGCAGCTTAAAAGACAGCCTGATGAACACTGAAGCTTTCTTT	CASSLKDSLMNTEAFF
TRBV20-1	few	TRBJ2-3	TRBD2	TGCAGTGCTGTCACCAGCGGGAACACAGATACGCAGTATTTT	CSAVTSGNTDTQYF
TRBV20-1	few	TRBJ2-7	-	TGCAGTGCTAGCCGGACTTCTTACGAGCAGTACTTC	CSASRTSYEQYF
TRBV28	-	TRBJ1-1	-	TGTGCCAGCAGTTACCGCCGGGGGTTCGGCACTGAAGCTTTCTTT	CASSYRRGFGTEAFF
TRBV30	-	TRBJ2-2	TRBD2	TGTGCCTGGAGGCTGACTAGCGGGAACACCGGGGAGCTGTTTTTT	CAWRLTSGNTGELFF
TRBV15	-	TRBJ1-2	-	TGTGCCACCAGCGAAAGAGACAGTACCTATGGCTACACCTTC	CATSERDSTYGYTF
TRBV20-1	few	TRBJ1-1	-	TGCAGTGCTAGACCTTGGGACACTGAAGCTTTCTTT	CSARPWDTEAFF
TRBV20-1	-	TRBJ1-2	-	TGCAGTGCTATTTCATCCTCGGGAAGCTACACCTTC	CSAISSSGSYTF
TRBV6-1	-	TRBJ1-2	-	TGTGCCAGCAGTAGTATGGGACCGCGAGCTAACTATGGCTACACCTTC	CASSSMGPRANYGYTF
TRBV12-1	-	TRBJ1-1	-	TGTGTCGGGCCGCGGGGCACTGAAGCTTTCTTT	CVGPRGTEAFF
TRBV2	-	TRBJ2-7	-	TGTGCCAGCAGTGTACAGGCCAGCTACGAGCAGTACTTC	CASSVQASYEQYF
TRBV19	once	TRBJ1-1	-	TGTGCCAGTAAAACTTTTGGGACCGGGACGGGTTCTGAAGCTTTCTTT	CASKTFGTGTGSEAFF
TRBV28	-	TRBJ2-2	-	TGTGCCAGCAGACGGACCGACACCGGGGAGCTGTTTTTT	CASRRTDTGELFF
TRBV21-1	-	TRBJ1-4	-	TGTGCCAGCAGCCAATGTCACAGCGATGAAAAACTGTTTTTT	CASSQCHSDEKLFF
TRBV6-1	-	TRBJ1-1	-	TGTGCCAGCAGTGTCACGAACACTGAAGCTTTCTTT	CASSVTNTEAFF
TRBV6-4	-	TRBJ2-2	-	TGTGCCAGCAGTGCAGGCCCTAACTCGAACACCGGGGAGCTGTTTTTT	CASSAGPNSNTGELFF
TRBV10-3	-	TRBJ1-3	-	TGTGCCATCAGTGAGACAGATTCTGGAAACACCATATATTTT	CAISETDSGNTIYF
TRBV6-1	-	TRBJ1-2	-	TGTGCCAGCGGCGGGGGGGACTTTATCTATGGCTACACCTTC	CASGGGDFIYGYTF
TRBV10-2	-	TRBJ2-3	TRBD2	TGCGCCAGCAGGGGACTAGCGGGAGGAGATACGCAGTATTTT	CASRGLAGGDTQYF
TRBV7-2	-	TRBJ2-7	-	TGTGCCAGCAGCTTACTCGGAGGTTTGGTCGAGCAGTACTTC	CASSLLGGLVEQYF
TRBV4-2	-	TRBJ2-5	TRBD2	TGTGCCAGCAGCCAAGATCGGGGGGGCCAAGAGACCCAGTACTTC	CASSQDRGGQETQYF
TRBV7-2	-	TRBJ1-5	-	TGTGCCAGCAGCCCCTTGGGCAGGGAGGCCCCCTGGGGTAGCAATCAGCCCCAGCATTTT	CASSPLGREAPWGSNQPQHF
TRBV27	-	TRBJ2-7	TRBD1	TGTGCCAGCAGTTTAACCGCCGGGACAGGGGGCTACGAGCAGTACTTC	CASSLTAGTGGYEQYF
TRBV20-1	few	TRBJ1-1	-	TGCAGTGCCACCATGGGGTCCCAGAACACTGAAGCTTTCTTT	CSATMGSQNTEAFF
TRBV6-1	-	TRBJ2-2	-	TGTGCCAGCAGCGAAGGGCTGAACACCGGGGAGCTGTTTTTT	CASSEGLNTGELFF
TRBV27	-	TRBJ1-5	TRBD1	TGTGCCAGCAGTTTGGGGGCAGGGGGTAATCAGCCCCAGCATTTT	CASSLGAGGNQPQHF
TRBV19	-	TRBJ2-1	TRBD1	TGTGCCAGTAGTCGAGGGGGGACAGGGTTTATGTCCTCCTACAATGAGCAGTTCTTC	CASSRGGTGFMSSYNEQFF
TRBV3-1	-	TRBJ2-5	-	TGTGCCAGCAGCCAGTTGTGGGAGACCCAGTACTTC	CASSQLWETQYF
TRBV24-1	-	TRBJ2-2	-	TGTGCCACCAGTGGTAACACCGGGGAGCTGTTTTTT	CATSGNTGELFF
TRBV2	-	TRBJ1-1	-	TGTGCCAGCAGTTCCCCGGGACACATCAACACTGAAGCTTTCTTT	CASSSPGHINTEAFF
TRBV28	few	TRBJ2-7	TRBD1	TGTGCCAGCAGCTTGGGGACAGCGAGTAAGCAGTACTTC	CASSLGTASKQYF
TRBV7-8	large	TRBJ1-6	-	TGTGCCAGCAGCTTAGCAGACAATTCACCCCTCCACTTT	CASSLADNSPLHF
TRBV5-1	-	TRBJ1-5	-	TGCGCCAGCAGCTTGGACGGGACTGCTGCAGGGAATCAGCCCCAGCATTTT	CASSLDGTAAGNQPQHF